This T cell receptor (beta chain) is drawn from a study of molecular identifiers for immune sequencing clone quantification. This clonotype was seen ten or more times. Its antigen is still unknown. The germline V gene has CDR1 MNHEY and CDR2 SMNVEV (reference sequence). This CDR3 has 14 residues. V lost 4 bases and J 2 bases, leaving 10 bases between the germline ends. Study-wide results and caveats: The study found clones above 20 RNA copies held over 98% of effector molecules and under 1% in naive cells. Should identical TCR molecules share a barcode, the sizes of highly expanded clones could be underestimated.

Previously described methods and listed TCR primers produced bulk TCR libraries. TCRdb reprocessed the PCR reads via MiXCR and lists one record per CDR3 protein. This sample has 75,000 to 95,000 distinct CDR3 sequences, with 20% to 30% found just once. The origin of this receptor is a human donor in good health. Some libraries in this study had Jurkat cell RNA spiked in. The material sequenced was naive CD8+ T cells from blood, with Jurkat cell RNA spiked in. Sample subset: FACS-sorted CD8+CD4-CCR7+CD45RA+ naive T cells. The chain uses TRBV27 and TRBJ2-3; D not certain. CDR3 loop: CASSYQGSTDTQYF. The CDR3 DNA sequence: TGTGCCAGCAGTTATCAAGGATCCACAGATACGCAGTATTTT.